The TCR beta chain under discussion was sequenced for a study of spatial heterogeneity in lung cancer. For the study at large: Counts of TCR transcripts in tumor regions correlated strongly with a matched bulk RNA-seq T cell module score. Findings and limits, study-wide: Expanded alpha and beta TCR counts within tumors tracked tumor mutation counts.

MiXCR, run by TCRdb on the 5' RACE reads, gives a single entry per CDR3 protein. The top ten hold about 20% of the sample, which has approximately 9,600 distinct CDR3 sequences, roughly 8% seen once. The CDR3 is 17 amino acids. Per the germline V gene, CDR1 is LGHNA and CDR2 is YSLEER. Trimming at V came to 4 bases and at J to 5 bases, leaving 11 bases not matched to a gene. The sample holds many counts of this clonotype. Its specificity is not known. Time point here: sample taken at primary tumor resection. Patients with untreated early-stage non-small cell lung cancer, numbering 55 to 75, were the donors. Without sorting, whole RNA was sequenced from tumor, nontumor lung or frozen PBMC.

This TCR came from a male donor with early-stage non-small cell lung cancer. The J gene is TRBJ2-5, the V gene TRBV4-3; 12 nucleotides line up with TRBD2. Sample: lung tumor tissue, taken at surgery. CDR3 bases: TGCGCCAGCAGCCCAGAGGGAACTAGCGGGGGGCGGGAGACCCAGTACTTC. Translated, it gives CASSPEGTSGGRETQYF.